The 13 T cell receptor beta chains in this list originate from one sample, sequenced in a study of OX40 agonist ivuxolimab in advanced cancers. Receptor amplification or capture employed the immunoSEQ multiplex PCR assay. Not all clones reach the TCRdb copy of this immuneACCESS table, which keeps in-frame sequences only. Checked studies attribute under half of the gap to unresolved V genes and leave the rest unexplained. The sample yields about 99,000 clones; 91% were counted once. Of the sample, 0.25% to 0.35% is held by the ten largest clones. Sequenced here: CD4+ or CD8+ T cells sorted from blood, sampled in a trial of the OX40 agonist ivuxolimab. These receptors were taken from an adult with an advanced solid tumor such as melanoma, head and neck, liver or kidney cancer.

The rearrangement joins TRBV19 to TRBJ2-6; tentatively, D is TRBD1 (6 bases). The CDR3 is 18 amino acids. Germline V gene data show CDR1 as LNHDA and CDR2 as SQIVND (reference sequence). Trimming took 4 bases from V and 0 from J, leaving 16 bases between them. This CDR3 reads CASSNGPGQSSGANVLTF. The CDR3 DNA reads TGTGCCAGTAGTAATGGACCGGGACAAAGCTCTGGGGCCAACGTCCTGACTTTC. The whole variable domain, filled in from reference TRBV19 and TRBJ2-6, reads DGGITQSPKYLFRKEGQNVTLSCEQNLNHDAMYWYRQDPGQGLRLIYYSQIVNDFQKGDIAEGYSVSREKKESFPLTVTSAQKNPTAFYLCASSNGPGQSSGANVLTFGAGSRLTVL.

The chain links TRBV10-3 to TRBJ2-2; the D is unclear. V lost 2 bases to trimming and J lost 5 bases, with 12 bases between them. This CDR3 has 15 amino acids. Germline V gene sequence: CDR1 ENHRY, CDR2 SYGVKD. This CDR3 reads CAISEDPPSTGELFF. The CDR3 DNA is TGTGCCATCAGTGAGGACCCCCCTTCAACCGGGGAGCTGTTTTTT.

J is TRBJ2-7 and V is TRBV11-2, with TRBD2 matching over 13 bases. V was clipped by 5 bases and J by 4 bases; unmatched bases: 5. This CDR3 is built from 15 residues. Germline V gene lookup returns CDR1 SGHAT and CDR2 FQNNGV. The CDR3 sequence is CASSVLAGGRYEQYF. CDR3 nucleotide sequence: TGTGCCAGCAGCGTACTAGCGGGAGGGCGTTACGAGCAGTACTTC.

The chain uses TRBV30 and TRBJ1-1, with D perhaps matching TRBD1 (5 bases). The V gene's germline CDR1 is GTSNPN and CDR2 SVGIG (reference sequence). CDR3 size: 14 residues. The ends were cut back, 3 bases at V and 0 bases at J, with 11 bases in the middle. The CDR3 nucleotides are TGTGCCTGGAGACGGGGGGTTATGAACACTGAAGCTTTCTTT. Protein sequence: CAWRRGVMNTEAFF. The whole variable domain, filled in from reference TRBV30 and TRBJ1-1, reads SQTIHQWPATLVQPVGSPLSLECTVEGTSNPNLYWYRQAAGRGLQLLFYSVGIGQISSEVPQNLSASRPQDRQFILSSKKLLLSDSGFYLCAWRRGVMNTEAFFGQGTRLTVV.

The chain joins TRBV7-9 to TRBJ1-4; 9 bases align to TRBD1. In germline, CDR1 is SEHNR, CDR2 FQNEAQ (reference sequence). The V and J ends lost 3 bases and 6 bases, in that order; junction bases with no gene match: 2. This CDR3 region has 14 residues. The CDR3 DNA reads as TGTGCCAGCAGCTTGGGACAGGGCTATGAAAAACTGTTTTTT. Its protein is CASSLGQGYEKLFF.

The V gene is TRBV27, the J gene TRBJ1-2; 8 nucleotides agree with TRBD1. The CDR3 is 15 amino acids. The junction had 5 bases not matched to a gene; V was cut back by 1 base and J by 4 bases. The germline V gene has CDR1 MNHEY and CDR2 SMNVEV (reference sequence). CDR3 residues: CASSLLPRGLYGYTF. CDR3 DNA sequence: TGTGCCAGCAGTTTATTACCCAGGGGGCTCTATGGCTACACCTTC.

The J gene is TRBJ2-7, the V gene TRBV18, with TRBD1 identical over 9 bases. Trimming at V came to 4 bases and at J to 4 bases, leaving 11 bases not matched to a gene. Germline lookup yields CDR1 KGHSH and CDR2 LQKENI. The length of the CDR3 is 16 residues. CDR3 region: CASSQLAGTGRYEQYF. DNA for the CDR3: TGTGCCAGCTCACAACTTGCCGGGACAGGGAGGTACGAGCAGTACTTC.

This rearrangement joins TRBV4-3 to TRBJ1-1; no definite D call. With 0 bases removed from V and 4 bases from J, the gap between germline ends came to 21 bases. The CDR3 consists of 18 residues. Germline values: CDR1 LGHNA, CDR2 YSLEER. The CDR3 spells CASSQERSTFSLGTEAFF. CDR3 nucleotide sequence: TGCGCCAGCAGCCAAGAGAGGTCCACGTTTTCCTTGGGCACTGAAGCTTTCTTT.

The chain links TRBV2 to TRBJ1-1, with no clear D. The V gene's germline CDR1 is SNHLY and CDR2 FYNNEI. Trimming took off 6 bases at V and 1 base at J, with 9 bases between the two ends. CDR3 length: 13 residues. CDR3 residues: CASRVSRNTEAFF. For the CDR3, the DNA is TGTGCCAGCAGGGTCAGTCGGAACACTGAAGCTTTCTTT.

The chain joins TRBV10-3 to TRBJ2-3, with 10 bases lining up with TRBD2. CDR1 is ENHRY, CDR2 SYGVKD, per germline. CDR3 length: 14 residues. Unmatched junction bases numbered 7, after V lost 8 bases and J lost 5 bases. CDR3: CAIAASGSEDTQYF. The CDR3 DNA sequence: TGTGCCATCGCTGCTAGCGGGAGTGAAGATACGCAGTATTTT.

The chain combines TRBV4-2 with TRBJ2-1; no firm D call. Germline V gives CDR1 LGHNA, CDR2 YNFKEQ. V was shortened by 4 bases and J by 4 bases, with 8 bases between the two germline ends. The CDR3 has 13 residues. CDR3 sequence reads: CASSRGSYNEQFF. The CDR3 DNA reads as TGTGCCAGCAGCCGCGGTAGTTACAATGAGCAGTTCTTC.

V usage is TRBV5-4 and J usage is TRBJ2-1; 12 positions match TRBD2. J gave up 2 bases and V 4 bases, and 7 bases lay outside the gene matches. Germline V lookup: CDR1 SGHNT, CDR2 YYREEE (reference sequence). This CDR3 contains 17 residues. The CDR3 loop is CASSPRLAGVAYNEQFF. The CDR3 DNA is TGTGCCAGCAGCCCAAGACTAGCGGGAGTGGCCTACAATGAGCAGTTCTTC.

This sequence joins TRBV15 and TRBJ2-3; D tentatively fits TRBD1 or TRBD2 (5 bases each). This CDR3 has 14 amino acids. Per the germline V gene, CDR1 is LNHNV and CDR2 is YYDKDF (reference sequence). V was cut by 7 bases and J by 2 bases, with 13 bases left in between. DNA of the CDR3: TGTGCCACCACCCCGGGGCTACCCACAGATACGCAGTATTTT. Its translation: CATTPGLPTDTQYF. The variable domain in full, completed from reference TRBV15 and TRBJ2-3, reads DAMVIQNPRYQVTQFGKPVTLSCSQTLNHNVMYWYQQKSSQAPKLLFHYYDKDFNNEADTPDNFQSRRPNTSFCFLDIRSPGLGDTAMYLCATTPGLPTDTQYFGPGTRLTVL.